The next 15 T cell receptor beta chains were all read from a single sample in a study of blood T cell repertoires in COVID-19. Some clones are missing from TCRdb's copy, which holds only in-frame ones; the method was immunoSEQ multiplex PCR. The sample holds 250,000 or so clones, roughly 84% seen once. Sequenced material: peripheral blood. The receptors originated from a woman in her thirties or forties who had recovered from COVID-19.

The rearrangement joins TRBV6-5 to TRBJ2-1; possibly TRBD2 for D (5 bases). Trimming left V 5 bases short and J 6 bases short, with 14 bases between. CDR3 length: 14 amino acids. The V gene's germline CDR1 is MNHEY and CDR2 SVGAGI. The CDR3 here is CASSTGKGVNEQFF. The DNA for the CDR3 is TGTGCCAGCAGTACCGGGAAGGGCGTCAATGAGCAGTTCTTC.

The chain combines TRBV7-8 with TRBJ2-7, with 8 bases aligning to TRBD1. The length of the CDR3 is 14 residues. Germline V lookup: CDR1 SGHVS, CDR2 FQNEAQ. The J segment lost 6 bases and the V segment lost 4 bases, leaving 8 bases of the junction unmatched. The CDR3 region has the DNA TGTGCCAGCAGCTGGTGGACAGGGCAGGGCGAGCAGTACTTC. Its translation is CASSWWTGQGEQYF.

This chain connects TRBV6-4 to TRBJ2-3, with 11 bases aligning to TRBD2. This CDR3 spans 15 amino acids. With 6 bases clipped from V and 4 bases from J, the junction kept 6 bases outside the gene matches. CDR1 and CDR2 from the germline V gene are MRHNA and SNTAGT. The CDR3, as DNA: TGTGCCAGCAGAAAGGGACTAGCGGAGTCAGATACGCAGTATTTT. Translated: CASRKGLAESDTQYF.

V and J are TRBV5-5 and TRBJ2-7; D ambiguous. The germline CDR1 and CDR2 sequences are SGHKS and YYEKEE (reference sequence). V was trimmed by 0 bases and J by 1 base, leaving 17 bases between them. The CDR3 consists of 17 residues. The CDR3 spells CASSLEVIQMTSYEQYF. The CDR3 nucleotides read TGTGCCAGCAGCTTGGAGGTTATACAGATGACATCCTACGAGCAGTACTTC.

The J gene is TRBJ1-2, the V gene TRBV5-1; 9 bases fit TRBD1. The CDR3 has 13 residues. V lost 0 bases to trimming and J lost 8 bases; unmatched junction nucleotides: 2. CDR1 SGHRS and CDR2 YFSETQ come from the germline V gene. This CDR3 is CASSLGDRAGYTF. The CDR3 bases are TGCGCCAGCAGCTTGGGGGACAGGGCCGGCTACACCTTC.

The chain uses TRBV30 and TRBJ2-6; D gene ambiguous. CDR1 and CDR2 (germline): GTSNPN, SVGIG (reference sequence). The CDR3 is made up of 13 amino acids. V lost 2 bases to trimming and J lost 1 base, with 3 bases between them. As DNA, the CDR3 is TGTGCCTGGAGTCCTTCTGGGGCCAACGTCCTGACTTTC. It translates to CAWSPSGANVLTF. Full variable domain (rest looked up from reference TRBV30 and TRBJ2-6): SQTIHQWPATLVQPVGSPLSLECTVEGTSNPNLYWYRQAAGRGLQLLFYSVGIGQISSEVPQNLSASRPQDRQFILSSKKLLLSDSGFYLCAWSPSGANVLTFGAGSRLTVL.

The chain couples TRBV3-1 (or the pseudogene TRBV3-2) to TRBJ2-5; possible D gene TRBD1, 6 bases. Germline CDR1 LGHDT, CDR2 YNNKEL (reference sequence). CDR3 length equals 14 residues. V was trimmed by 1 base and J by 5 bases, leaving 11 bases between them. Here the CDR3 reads CASSQAGAGETQYF. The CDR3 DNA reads TGTGCCAGCAGCCAAGCAGGGGCAGGGGAGACCCAGTACTTC.

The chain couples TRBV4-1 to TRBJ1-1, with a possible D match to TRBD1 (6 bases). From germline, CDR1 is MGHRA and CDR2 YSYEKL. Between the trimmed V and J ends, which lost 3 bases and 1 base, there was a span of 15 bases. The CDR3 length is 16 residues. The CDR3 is CASSHSRNRANTEAFF. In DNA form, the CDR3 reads TGCGCCAGCAGCCACTCTCGGAACAGGGCGAACACTGAAGCTTTCTTT.

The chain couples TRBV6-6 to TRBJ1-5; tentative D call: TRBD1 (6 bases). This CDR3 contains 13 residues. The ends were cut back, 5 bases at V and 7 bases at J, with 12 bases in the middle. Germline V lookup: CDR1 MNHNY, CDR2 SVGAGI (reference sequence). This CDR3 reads CASSINREQPQHF. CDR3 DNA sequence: TGTGCCAGCAGTATCAACAGGGAACAGCCCCAGCATTTT.

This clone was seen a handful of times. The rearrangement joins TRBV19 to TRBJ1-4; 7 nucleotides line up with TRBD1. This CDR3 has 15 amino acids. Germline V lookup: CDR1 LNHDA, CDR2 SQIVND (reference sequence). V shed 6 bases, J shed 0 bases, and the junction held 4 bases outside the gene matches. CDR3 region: CASSRQGTTNEKLFF. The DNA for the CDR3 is TGTGCCAGTAGCCGACAGGGAACAACTAATGAAAAACTGTTTTTT.

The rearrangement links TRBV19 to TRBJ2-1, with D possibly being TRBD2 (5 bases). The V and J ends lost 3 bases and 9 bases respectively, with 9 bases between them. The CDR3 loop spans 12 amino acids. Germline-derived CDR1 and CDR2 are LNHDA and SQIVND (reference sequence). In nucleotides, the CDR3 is TGTGCCAGTAGTATCGGGGTTAGTGAGCAGTTCTTC. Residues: CASSIGVSEQFF.

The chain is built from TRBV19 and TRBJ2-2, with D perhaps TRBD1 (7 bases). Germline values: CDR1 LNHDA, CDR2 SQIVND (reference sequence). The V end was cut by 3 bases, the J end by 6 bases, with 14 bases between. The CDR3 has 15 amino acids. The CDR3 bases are TGTGCCAGTAGTATCACCCCAGGGGGGTCCGGGGAGCTGTTTTTT. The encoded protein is CASSITPGGSGELFF.

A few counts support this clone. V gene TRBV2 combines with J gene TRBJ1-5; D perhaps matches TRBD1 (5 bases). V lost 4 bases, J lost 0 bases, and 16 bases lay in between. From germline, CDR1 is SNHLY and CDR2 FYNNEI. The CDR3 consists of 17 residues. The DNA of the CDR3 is TGTGCCAGCAGTGTACGACGGGGGATGAATAGCAATCAGCCCCAGCATTTT. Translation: CASSVRRGMNSNQPQHF.

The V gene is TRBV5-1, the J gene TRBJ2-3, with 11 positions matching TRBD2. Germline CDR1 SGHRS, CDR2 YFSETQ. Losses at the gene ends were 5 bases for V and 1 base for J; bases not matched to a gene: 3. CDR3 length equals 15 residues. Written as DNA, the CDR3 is TGCGCCAGCAGTGAACTAGCGGGGGGCACAGATACGCAGTATTTT. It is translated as CASSELAGGTDTQYF.

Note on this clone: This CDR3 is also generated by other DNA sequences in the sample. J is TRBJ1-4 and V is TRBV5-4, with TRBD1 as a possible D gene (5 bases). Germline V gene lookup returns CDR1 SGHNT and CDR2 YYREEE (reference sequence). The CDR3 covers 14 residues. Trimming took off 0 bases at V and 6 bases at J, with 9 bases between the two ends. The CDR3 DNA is TGTGCCAGCAGCTTGGGGGGGGGAGATGAAAAACTGTTTTTT. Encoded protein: CASSLGGGDEKLFF. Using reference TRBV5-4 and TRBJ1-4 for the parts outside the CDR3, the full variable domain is ETGVTQSPTHLIKTRGQQVTLRCSSQSGHNTVSWYQQALGQGPQFIFQYYREEENGRGNFPPRFSGLQFPNYSSELNVNALELDDSALYLCASSLGGGDEKLFFGSGTQLSVL.